In its sample, the clone carrying this T cell receptor beta chain was seen once. This sample was taken from a study of blood T cell repertoires in COVID-19. The table came from immunoSEQ multiplex PCR; TCRdb's copy has only in-frame clones and leaves some out. Seen here are 150,000 to 200,000 clones, 75% to 90% observed once, and the top ten hold 11%. Germline lookup yields CDR1 MDHEN and CDR2 SYDVKM. This CDR3 contains 17 residues. J was trimmed by 6 bases and V by 4 bases; bases with no gene match: 13. The chain uses TRBV28 and TRBJ2-2; 8 bases fit TRBD1. The sample comprised peripheral blood. The sequence was obtained from a human donor with active or convalescent COVID-19. The donor label of this sample is uncertain. The CDR3 DNA follows: TGTGCCAGCAGTTCCTCCCTTCGGACAGGGCGGTCCGGGGAGCTGTTTTTT. It yields the protein CASSSSLRTGRSGELFF.